This entry is about one T cell receptor (beta chain). This clonotype was seen a few times. There is no known antigen for this receptor. The input lacks base qualities; no much larger clone sits a single base away. The data are from a study of early T cells in non-severe SARS-CoV-2 infection (dated by TCRdb to the early 2020s). Background for the entire study: Because TCR sequencing relied on bulk RNA taken from unsorted whole blood, pairing of alpha and beta chains was not possible. On the study overall, not on this receptor specifically: VDJdb matching was skewed toward anti-spike CD8 responses and likely underestimated virus-specific expansions, missing private and CD4 specificities.

The study was a case-control design nested within a healthcare worker cohort in London, UK, with weekly nasopharyngeal swab PCR tests and blood sampling. Healthcare workers were enrolled in the week of the UK lockdown, from 23 to 31 March 2020, and were followed every week for up to roughly 15 weeks. CDR1 MDHEN and CDR2 SYDVKM were looked up in the germline V gene. A distance of 22 bases separates the germline ends of V and J, which lose 7 bases and 9 bases respectively. Spanning cysteine to phenylalanine, the CDR3 consists of 15 amino acids. The entry retains the CDR3 DNA only, 45 bases that are in frame from base 1. The method behind the library was 5' RACE. Sequencing used a NextSeq 500. Unique molecular identifiers were attached to individual cDNA molecules in the TCR library protocol so that sequencing error and PCR bias could be corrected. Both TCR alpha and beta chains were sequenced, and tight co-correlation was observed between alpha and beta sequence abundances in each sample. Turning to the authors' computational methods: Decombinator V4 was used to annotate TCR sequences for V gene, J gene and CDR3. TCRs were defined as expanded if a significant change between any two time points was detected under a Poisson model with p below 0.0001. TCR abundances were normalised to the total number of TCRs sequenced in each sample and reported as counts per million. MAIT TCRs were defined by TRAV1-2 paired with TRAJ12, TRAJ20 or TRAJ33, and iNKT TCRs by TRAV10 paired with TRAJ18. VDJdb, accessed on 1 November 2021, was searched for TCRs annotated for CMV, EBV and SARS-CoV-2, and TCRs annotated for more than one antigen were excluded. TCRdb ran its own pipeline on the public reads, namely fastp trimming at Q25 and MiXCR clone calling, and kept in-frame beta chains. Each CDR3 protein gets just one entry, which takes the most common genes and DNA from the rows behind it. The V and J calls follow TCRdb's processing rather than the paper's. Here the sample has tens of thousands of distinct CDR3 sequences; 13% to 15% occur a single time. Less than 5% of the sample is in the top ten clones.

This chain joins TRBV28 to TRBJ2-4; the D region is possibly TRBD1 or TRBD2, each matching across 6 bases. This sample comprised whole blood, obtained at baseline. The source is an adult who was a healthcare worker with PCR-confirmed SARS-CoV-2 infection or an uninfected control (not recorded which). The encoded CDR3 is CASNRLGGTQAIQYF. The DNA sequence is as follows: TGTGCCAGCAACCGGTTGGGGGGCACCCAGGCCATTCAGTACTTC.